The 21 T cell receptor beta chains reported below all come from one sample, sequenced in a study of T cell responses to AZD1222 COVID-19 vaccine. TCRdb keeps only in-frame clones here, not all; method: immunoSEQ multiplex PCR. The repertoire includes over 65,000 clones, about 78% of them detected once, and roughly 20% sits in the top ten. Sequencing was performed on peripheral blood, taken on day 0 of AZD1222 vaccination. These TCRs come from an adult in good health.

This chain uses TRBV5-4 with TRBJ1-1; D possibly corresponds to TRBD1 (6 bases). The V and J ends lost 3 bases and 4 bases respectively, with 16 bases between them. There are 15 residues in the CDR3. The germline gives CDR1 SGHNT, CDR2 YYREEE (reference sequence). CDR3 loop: CASSSFQGSGTEAFF. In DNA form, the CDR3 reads TGTGCCAGCAGCTCTTTTCAGGGGAGTGGCACTGAAGCTTTCTTT.

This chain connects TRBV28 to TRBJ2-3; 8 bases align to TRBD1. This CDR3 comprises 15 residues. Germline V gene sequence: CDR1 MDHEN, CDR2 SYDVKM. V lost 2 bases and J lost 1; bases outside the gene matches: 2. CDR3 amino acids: CASSLGGQGTDTQYF. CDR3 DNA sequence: TGTGCCAGCAGTTTAGGGGGACAGGGCACAGATACGCAGTATTTT.

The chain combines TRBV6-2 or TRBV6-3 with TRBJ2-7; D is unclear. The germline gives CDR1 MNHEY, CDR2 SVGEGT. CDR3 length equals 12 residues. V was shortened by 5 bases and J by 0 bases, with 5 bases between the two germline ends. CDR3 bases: TGTGCCAGCAGTCGAAGCTCCTACGAGCAGTACTTC. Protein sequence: CASSRSSYEQYF.

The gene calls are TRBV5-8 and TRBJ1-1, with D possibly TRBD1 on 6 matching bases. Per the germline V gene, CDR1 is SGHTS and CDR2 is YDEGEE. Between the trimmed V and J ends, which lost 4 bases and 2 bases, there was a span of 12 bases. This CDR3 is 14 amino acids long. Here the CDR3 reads CASSLRQANTEAFF. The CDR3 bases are TGTGCCAGCAGCCTAAGACAGGCAAACACTGAAGCTTTCTTT.

The CDR3, as DNA: TGCGCCAGCAGCCCTTTGGGGACAGGGGGCAATCAGCCCCAGCATTTT. Its translation: CASSPLGTGGNQPQHF. This chain joins TRBV4-1 and TRBJ1-5; 10 nucleotides line up with TRBD1. Germline lookup yields CDR1 MGHRA and CDR2 YSYEKL. V was pared by 4 bases and J by 2 bases, with 5 bases of the junction left unmatched. The CDR3 runs to 16 residues.

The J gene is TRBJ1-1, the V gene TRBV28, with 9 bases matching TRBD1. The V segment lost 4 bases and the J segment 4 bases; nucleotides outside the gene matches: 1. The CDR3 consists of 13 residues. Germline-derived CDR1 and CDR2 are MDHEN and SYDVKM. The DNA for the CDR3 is TGTGCCAGCAGTTCGGGACAGGGCACTGAAGCTTTCTTT. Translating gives CASSSGQGTEAFF. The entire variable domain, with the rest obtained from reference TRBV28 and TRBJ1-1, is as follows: DVKVTQSSRYLVKRTGEKVFLECVQDMDHENMFWYRQDPGLGLRLIYFSYDVKMKEKGDIPEGYSVSREKKERFSLILESASTNQTSMYLCASSSGQGTEAFFGQGTRLTVV.

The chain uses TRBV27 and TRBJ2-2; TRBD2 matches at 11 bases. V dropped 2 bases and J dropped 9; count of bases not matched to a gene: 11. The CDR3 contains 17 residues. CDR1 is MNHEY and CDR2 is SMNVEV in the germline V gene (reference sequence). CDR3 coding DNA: TGTGCCAGCAGTTTAAATGGGCTAGCGGGAGGCCTTCGGGAGCTGTTTTTT. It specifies CASSLNGLAGGLRELFF.

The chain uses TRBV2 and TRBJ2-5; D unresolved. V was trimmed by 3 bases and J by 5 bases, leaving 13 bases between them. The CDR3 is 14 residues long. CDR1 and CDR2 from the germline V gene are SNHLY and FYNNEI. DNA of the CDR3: TGTGCCAGCAGTGAGACGGTTTTGGGGGAGACCCAGTACTTC. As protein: CASSETVLGETQYF.

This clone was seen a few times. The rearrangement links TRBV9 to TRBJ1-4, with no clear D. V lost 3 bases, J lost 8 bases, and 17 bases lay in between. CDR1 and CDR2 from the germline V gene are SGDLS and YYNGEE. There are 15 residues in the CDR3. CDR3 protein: CASSATGTSVEKLFF. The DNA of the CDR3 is TGTGCCAGCAGCGCTACGGGAACGTCAGTCGAAAAACTGTTTTTT. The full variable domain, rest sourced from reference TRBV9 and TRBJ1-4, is DSGVTQTPKHLITATGQRVTLRCSPRSGDLSVYWYQQSLDQGLQFLIQYYNGEERAKGNILERFSAQQFPDLHSELNLSSLELGDSALYFCASSATGTSVEKLFFGSGTQLSVL.

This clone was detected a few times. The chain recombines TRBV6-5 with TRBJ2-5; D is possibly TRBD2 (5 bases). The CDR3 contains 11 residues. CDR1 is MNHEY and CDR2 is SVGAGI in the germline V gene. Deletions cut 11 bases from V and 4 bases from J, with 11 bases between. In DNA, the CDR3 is TGTGCCGGGGAGATGGGAGAGACCCAGTACTTC. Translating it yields CAGEMGETQYF.

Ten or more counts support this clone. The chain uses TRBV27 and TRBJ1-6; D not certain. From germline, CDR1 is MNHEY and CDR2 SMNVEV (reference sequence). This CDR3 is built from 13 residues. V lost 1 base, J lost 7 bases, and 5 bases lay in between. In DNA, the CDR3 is TGTGCCAGCAGTTTATACGGGAATTCACCCCTCCACTTT. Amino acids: CASSLYGNSPLHF.

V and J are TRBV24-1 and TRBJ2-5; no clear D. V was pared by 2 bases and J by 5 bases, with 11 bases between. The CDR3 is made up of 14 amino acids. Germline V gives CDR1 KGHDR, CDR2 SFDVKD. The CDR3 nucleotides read TGTGCCACCAGTGATTGGCCCCGGACGGAGACCCAGTACTTC. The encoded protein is CATSDWPRTETQYF.

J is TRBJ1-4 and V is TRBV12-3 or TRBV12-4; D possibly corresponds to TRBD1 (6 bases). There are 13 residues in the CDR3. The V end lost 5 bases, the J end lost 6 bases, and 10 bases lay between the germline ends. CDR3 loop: CASSPQGDEKLFF. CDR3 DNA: TGTGCCAGCAGTCCACAGGGTGATGAAAAACTGTTTTTT.

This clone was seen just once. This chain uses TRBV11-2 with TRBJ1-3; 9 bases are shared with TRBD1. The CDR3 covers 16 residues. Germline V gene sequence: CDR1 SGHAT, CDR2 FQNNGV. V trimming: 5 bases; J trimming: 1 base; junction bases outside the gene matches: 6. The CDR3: CASSTGTGRSGNTIYF. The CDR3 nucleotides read TGTGCCAGCAGCACGGGGACAGGGCGGTCTGGAAACACCATATATTTT. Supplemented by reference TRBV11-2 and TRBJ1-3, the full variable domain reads EAGVAQSPRYKIIEKRQSVAFWCNPISGHATLYWYQQILGQGPKLLIQFQNNGVVDDSQLPKDRFSAERLKGVDSTLKIQPAKLEDSAVYLCASSTGTGRSGNTIYFGEGSWLTVV.

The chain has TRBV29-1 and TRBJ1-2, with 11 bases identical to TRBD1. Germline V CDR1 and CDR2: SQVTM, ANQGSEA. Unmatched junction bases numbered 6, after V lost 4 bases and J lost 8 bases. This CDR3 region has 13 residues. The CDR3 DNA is TGCAGCGTTGGGGACAGGGGGGTGAGAGGCTACACCTTC. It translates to CSVGDRGVRGYTF.

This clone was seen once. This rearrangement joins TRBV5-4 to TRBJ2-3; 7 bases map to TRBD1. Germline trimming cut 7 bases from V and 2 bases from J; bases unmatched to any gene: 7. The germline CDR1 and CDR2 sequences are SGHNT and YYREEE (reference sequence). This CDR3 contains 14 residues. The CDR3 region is CASRMGQITDTQYF. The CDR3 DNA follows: TGTGCCAGCCGAATGGGACAGATCACAGATACGCAGTATTTT.

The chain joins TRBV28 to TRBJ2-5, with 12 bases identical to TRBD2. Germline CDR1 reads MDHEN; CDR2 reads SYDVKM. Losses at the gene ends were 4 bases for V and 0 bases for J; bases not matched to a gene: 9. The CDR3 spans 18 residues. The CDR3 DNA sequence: TGTGCCAGCAGTTCGGCTAGCGGGAGGGCTACGTACCAAGAGACCCAGTACTTC. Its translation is CASSSASGRATYQETQYF.

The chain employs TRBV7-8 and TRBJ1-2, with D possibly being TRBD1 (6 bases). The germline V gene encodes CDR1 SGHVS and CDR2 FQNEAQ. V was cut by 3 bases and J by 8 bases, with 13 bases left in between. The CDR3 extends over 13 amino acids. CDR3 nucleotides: TGTGCCAGCAGCTTCCTACAGGGTGTGGGCTACACCTTC. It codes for CASSFLQGVGYTF.

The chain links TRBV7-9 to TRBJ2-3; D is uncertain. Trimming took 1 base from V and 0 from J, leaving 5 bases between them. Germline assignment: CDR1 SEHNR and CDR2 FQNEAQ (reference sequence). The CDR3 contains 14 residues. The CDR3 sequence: CASSLDASTDTQYF. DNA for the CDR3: TGTGCCAGCAGCTTAGATGCTAGCACAGATACGCAGTATTTT.

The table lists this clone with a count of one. CDR3 residues: CASSFAGAAVQFF. The CDR3 coding sequence is TGTGCCAGCAGCTTTGCAGGGGCAGCGGTGCAGTTCTTC. J is TRBJ2-1 and V is TRBV13; a weak D match, TRBD1 (6 bases). Trimming left V 3 bases short and J 12 bases short, with 15 bases between. The CDR3 is 13 residues long. CDR1 and CDR2 (germline): PRHDT, FYEKMQ (reference sequence).

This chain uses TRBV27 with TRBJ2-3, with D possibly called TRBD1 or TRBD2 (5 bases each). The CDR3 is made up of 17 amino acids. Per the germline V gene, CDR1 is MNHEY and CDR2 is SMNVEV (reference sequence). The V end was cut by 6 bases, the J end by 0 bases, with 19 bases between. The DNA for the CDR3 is TGTGCCAGCAGCTACCTGGGACCCCTTCGGAGCACAGATACGCAGTATTTT. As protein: CASSYLGPLRSTDTQYF.